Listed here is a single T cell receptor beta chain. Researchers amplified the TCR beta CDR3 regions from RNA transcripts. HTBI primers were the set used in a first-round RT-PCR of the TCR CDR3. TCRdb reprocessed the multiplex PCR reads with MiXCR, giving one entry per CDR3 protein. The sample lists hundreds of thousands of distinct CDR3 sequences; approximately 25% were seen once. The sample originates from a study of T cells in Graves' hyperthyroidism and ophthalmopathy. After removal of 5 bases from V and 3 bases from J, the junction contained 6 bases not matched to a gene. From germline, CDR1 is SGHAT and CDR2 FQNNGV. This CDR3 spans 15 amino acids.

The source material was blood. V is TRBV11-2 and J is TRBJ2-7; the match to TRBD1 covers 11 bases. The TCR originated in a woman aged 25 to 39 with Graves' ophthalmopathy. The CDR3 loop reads CASSPSGTGGYEQYF. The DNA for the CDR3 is TGTGCCAGCAGCCCCAGCGGGACAGGGGGCTACGAGCAGTACTTC.